This T cell receptor (beta chain) was retrieved from a study of blood T cells in healthy people across ages. Germline V lookup: CDR1 SQVTM, CDR2 ANQGSEA. V shed 7 bases and J shed 11 bases, with 18 bases lying between them. CDR3 length: 11 residues. Note on this clonotype: Its antigen is unknown. A much larger clone lies one base from this, so it may be a read error.

Researchers report isolating at least 7 million PBMCs per sample. Study results and caveats: The recorded TCR beta diversity per million T cells decreased in a roughly linear manner with age.

For the second PCR, which ran for roughly 7 to 11 cycles, a sample-barcoded 5' primer and a J-beta primer mix were used. Researchers report that a template-switch adaptor with 12 random nucleotides tagged each cDNA molecule. TCRdb recomputed calls from the 5' RACE reads with MiXCR, one row per CDR3 protein. Seen here are about 1.7 million distinct CDR3 sequences, roughly 27% observed once, and the top ten hold 7% to 9%. This TCR derives from a woman under 40 in good health. Input material: blood. V gene TRBV29-1 combines with J gene TRBJ2-7; D gene uncertain. DNA of the CDR3: TGCAGCGCCTCGATCGGACGGGCAAAGTACTTC. Translating it yields CSASIGRAKYF.